A selection of T cell receptor beta chains follows, all from one sample in a study of radiation and T cells in renal cell carcinoma. Assay: immunoSEQ multiplex PCR; the TCRdb copy retains only in-frame clones and omits some. Seen here are about 140,000 clones, 80% to 90% observed once, and the top ten hold less than 20%. The sample was blood, taken from a patient whose treatment included radiotherapy and nephrectomy. Receptors were obtained from a woman aged 50 to 60 with renal cell carcinoma. The CDR3 runs from the conserved cysteine through the conserved F or W. Each record gives: clone size, J gene, V gene, D gene, CDR3 DNA, CDR3 protein. The D gene is left open where the match is weak. Rows give clone size only sometimes, using once, few, many, or a class for an expanded clone.

>NA|TRBJ1-1|TRBV18|TRBD1
TGTGCCAGCTCACCATTCGGGGACAGTGATACTGAAGCTTTCTTT
CASSPFGDSDTEAFF
>NA|TRBJ1-1|TRBV4-1|NA
TGCGCCAGCAGCCAAGCACAGATTAACACTGAAGCTTTCTTT
CASSQAQINTEAFF
>NA|TRBJ1-4|TRBV29-1|TRBD1
TGCAGCGGATCCACCGGGACAGGGAGGGAAAAACTGTTTTTT
CSGSTGTGREKLFF
>NA|TRBJ2-2|TRBV30|TRBD2
TGTGCCGGGGGGGGAGGCACCGGGGAGCTGTTTTTT
CAGGGGTGELFF
>NA|TRBJ1-1|TRBV7-2|NA
TGTGCCAGCAGCCAGTGGGTAATGAACACTGAAGCTTTCTTT
CASSQWVMNTEAFF
>NA|TRBJ1-1|TRBV7-2|NA
TGTGCCAGCAGCCCGGACAGATTGAACACTGAAGCTTTCTTT
CASSPDRLNTEAFF
>NA|TRBJ1-3|TRBV5-4|NA
TGTGCCAGCAGCTTTACACCCTACGAGGGGACCATATATTTT
CASSFTPYEGTIYF
>NA|TRBJ2-2|TRBV19|NA
TGTGCCAGTAGTATGATGGCAGGGTCGAACACCGGGGAGCTGTTTTTT
CASSMMAGSNTGELFF
>NA|TRBJ1-5|TRBV30|NA
TGTGCCTGGAGTGTACTAGGGCACCTCAATCAGCCCCAGCATTTT
CAWSVLGHLNQPQHF
>NA|TRBJ1-6|TRBV6-1|TRBD1
TGTGCCAGCAGTGTCCTAGGACAGGGAGGTTCACCCCTCCACTTT
CASSVLGQGGSPLHF
>NA|TRBJ1-1|TRBV19|NA
TGTGCCATACGGACAGCGAACACTGAAGCTTTCTTT
CAIRTANTEAFF
>NA|TRBJ2-3|TRBV4-3|NA
TGCGCCAGCAGCCCTGAGATTCGGGCGGAGGCGCAGTATTTT
CASSPEIRAEAQYF
>NA|TRBJ1-6|TRBV7-2|NA
TGTGCCAGCAGCTTAGTGGACCCTACCAATTCACCCCTCCACTTT
CASSLVDPTNSPLHF
>NA|TRBJ2-4|TRBV28|TRBD2
TGTGCCAGCAGTTCAACCTCGGGGGGGCCGGGGAACATTCAGTACTTC
CASSSTSGGPGNIQYF
>NA|TRBJ2-2|TRBV19|NA
TGTGCCAGTAGTATTTCCACAAACACCGGGGAGCTGTTTTTT
CASSISTNTGELFF
>NA|TRBJ2-3|TRBV5-1|TRBD2
TGCGCCAGCAGCTTGAGCGGGGTCGCAGATACGCAGTATTTT
CASSLSGVADTQYF
>NA|TRBJ2-7|TRBV5-1|TRBD1
TGCGCCAGCGCGGACAGGAGCTCCTACGAGCAGTACTTC
CASADRSSYEQYF
>NA|TRBJ2-3|TRBV7-8|NA
TGTGCCAGCAGCTCGCCGGGTCCAGATACGCAGTATTTT
CASSSPGPDTQYF
>NA|TRBJ2-3|TRBV5-6|NA
TGTGCCAGCAGCGTCAAAGGGACAGATACGCAGTATTTT
CASSVKGTDTQYF
>NA|TRBJ2-3|TRBV5-5|NA
TGTGCCAGCAGCTTGCTAGTGGGGACAGATACGCAGTATTTT
CASSLLVGTDTQYF
>NA|TRBJ2-1|TRBV7-6|NA
TGTGCCAGCAGCTTAGTGCGTCTAGCGCTCAATGAGCAGTTCTTC
CASSLVRLALNEQFF
>NA|TRBJ2-7|TRBV9|NA
TGTGCCAGCAGCATGGACGACAGGTATAGCTCCTACGAGCAGTACTTC
CASSMDDRYSSYEQYF
>NA|TRBJ2-5|TRBV7-2|NA
TGCGTTTACAGTCCTAGGAAGACCCAGTACTTC
CVYSPRKTQYF
>NA|TRBJ1-4|TRBV5-1|NA
TGCGCCAGCAGCTTGGGTGGAGGGGGTGAAAAACTGTTTTTT
CASSLGGGGEKLFF
>NA|TRBJ2-3|TRBV7-2|NA
TGTGCCAGCAGCTTAGGGGGCCCAATAGATACGCAGTATTTT
CASSLGGPIDTQYF
>NA|TRBJ2-2|TRBV9|TRBD1
TGTGCCAGCAGCTCCCCGACAGGGGGACCCGGGGAGCTGTTTTTT
CASSSPTGGPGELFF
>NA|TRBJ2-6|TRBV6-5|NA
TGTGCCAGCAGTTACGGGGCGCGGGGGGCCAACGTCCTGACTTTC
CASSYGARGANVLTF
>NA|TRBJ2-7|TRBV30|NA
TGTGCCTGGGCACGGGGCCCCTACGAGCAGTACTTC
CAWARGPYEQYF
>few|TRBJ1-5|TRBV10-3|NA
TGTGCCGCGGGGCCAGGGGATGATCAGCCCCAGCATTTT
CAAGPGDDQPQHF
>NA|TRBJ1-6|TRBV5-4|NA
TGTGCCAGCAGCTTAAAGGGTCGGCCTAATTCACCCCTCCACTTT
CASSLKGRPNSPLHF
>NA|TRBJ1-3|TRBV10-3|TRBD1
TGTGCCATCAAACAGGGGACTGGAAACACCATATATTTT
CAIKQGTGNTIYF
>few|TRBJ2-5|TRBV6-1|TRBD1
TGTGCCATCAGGACAGGGAGGTTCGAGGAGACCCAGTACTTC
CAIRTGRFEETQYF
>NA|TRBJ2-7|TRBV11-2|NA
TGTGCCACCTCCCTCAATTTGGCAGTCTCCTACGAGCAGTACTTC
CATSLNLAVSYEQYF
>NA|TRBJ2-7|TRBV19|TRBD2
TGTGCCAGTAACGGTCGGACGCTAGCCGGACTAGCGGACCAAAAAACTTCCTACGAGCAGTACTTC
CASNGRTLAGLADQKTSYEQYF
>NA|TRBJ2-3|TRBV5-1|TRBD2
TGCGCCAGCAGCGGGACTAGCGGGAGGGTTGGTACAGATACGCAGTATTTT
CASSGTSGRVGTDTQYF
>NA|TRBJ1-2|TRBV4-3|NA
TGCGCCAGCAGCCAAGAAAGGGGCTTGAGTGGCTACACCTTC
CASSQERGLSGYTF
>once|TRBJ2-1|TRBV5-1|TRBD1
TGCGCCAGCAGCTTGGGCAGGGGGCTGACTGAGCAGTTCTTC
CASSLGRGLTEQFF
>once|TRBJ2-3|TRBV5-8|NA
TGTGCCAGCAGCTTGGTTGGGAACGGGGTAACAGATACGCAGTATTTT
CASSLVGNGVTDTQYF
>NA|TRBJ2-7|TRBV10-2|TRBD2
TGCGCCAGCAGTGATTTGACTAGCGGGGGGGCCTCAACGGAGTACTTC
CASSDLTSGGASTEYF
>NA|TRBJ2-7|TRBV7-9|TRBD2
TGTGCCAGCAGGCCCGGGACTAGCGGGATCTACGAGCAGTACTTC
CASRPGTSGIYEQYF
>NA|TRBJ1-5|TRBV6-1|NA
TGTGCCAGCCTTCGGCAGTTGAATCAGCCCCAGCATTTT
CASLRQLNQPQHF
>NA|TRBJ1-1|TRBV15|TRBD1
TGTGCCACCAGCAGAGCACAGGGGGACACTGAAGCTTTCTTT
CATSRAQGDTEAFF
>NA|TRBJ2-1|TRBV6-5|NA
TGTGCCAGCAGCCGAGGGCCCCCCAGTGAGCAGTTCTTC
CASSRGPPSEQFF
>NA|TRBJ2-2|TRBV25-1|TRBD2
TGTGCCAGCAGTGCCTCGGGCGGGAGGGCCCCCGGGGAGCTGTTTTTT
CASSASGGRAPGELFF
>NA|TRBJ2-6|TRBV19|NA
TGTGCCAGTACCCCGCATAACGTACCGGGGGCCAACGTCCTGACTTTC
CASTPHNVPGANVLTF
>NA|TRBJ2-1|TRBV2|NA
TGTGCCAGCAGTGGGAACAGGGGGGGCAATGAGCAGTTCTTC
CASSGNRGGNEQFF
>NA|TRBJ2-5|TRBV9|NA
TGTGCCAGCAGCCCTGGAGGAGGGGAGACCCAGTACTTC
CASSPGGGETQYF
>NA|TRBJ1-5|TRBV28|NA
TGTGCCAGCAGCCAAGTGGTGGATAGCAATCAGCCCCAGCATTTT
CASSQVVDSNQPQHF
>NA|TRBJ2-2|TRBV5-1|TRBD1
TGCGCCAGCAGCTCCGGGACAGGGGACACCGGGGAGCTGTTTTTT
CASSSGTGDTGELFF
>few|TRBJ2-5|TRBV18|NA
TGTGCCAGCTCACCACCACAGGGACTCCAAGAGACCCAGTACTTC
CASSPPQGLQETQYF
>NA|TRBJ1-4|TRBV7-2|TRBD1
TGTGCCAGCAGCTCTGGACAGGGTGTACTGTTTTTT
CASSSGQGVLFF
>NA|TRBJ2-3|TRBV19|NA
TGTGCCACCCAGGACCCGGGGCGCCCAGATACGCAGTATTTT
CATQDPGRPDTQYF
>NA|TRBJ2-3|TRBV7-9|TRBD1
TGTGCCAGCAGCGCTGGGACAGGGCCTGTTATCACAGATACGCAGTATTTT
CASSAGTGPVITDTQYF
>NA|TRBJ2-2|TRBV5-4|NA
TGTGCCAGCAGCTTGTTATTGAACACCGGGGAGCTGTTTTTT
CASSLLLNTGELFF
>NA|TRBJ1-5|TRBV5-8|TRBD1
TGTGCCAGCAGCGCGGGACAGAATCAGCCCCAGCATTTT
CASSAGQNQPQHF
>NA|TRBJ1-2|TRBV29-1|NA
TGCAGCGTTTCTGTAGTTGGCTACACCTTC
CSVSVVGYTF
>NA|TRBJ2-5|TRBV7-2|NA
TGTGCCAGCAGCTTAGCGGAGCGGGTGGAATTCCAAGAGACCCAGTACTTC
CASSLAERVEFQETQYF
>NA|TRBJ1-4|TRBV5-5|NA
TGTGCCAGCAGCTCCTACAGGGAACTTGCAACTAATGAAAAACTGTTTTTT
CASSSYRELATNEKLFF